This passage covers 11 T cell receptor beta chains from one sample sequenced in a study of response to subunit inactivated influenza vaccine. TCRdb reprocessed the RT-PCR reads with MiXCR, giving one entry per CDR3 protein. The data contain over 300,000 distinct CDR3 sequences, 21% of them seen just once; the ten biggest clones take up roughly 10%. The sequencing used PBMCs from blood, collected about 20 months after vaccination. The receptors shown here come from a man aged 50-75 years who received an inactivated influenza vaccine.

V is TRBV19 and J is TRBJ2-7, with 7 bases that match TRBD2. V shed 2 bases, J shed 3 bases, and the junction held 4 bases outside the gene matches. Germline V lookup: CDR1 LNHDA, CDR2 SQIVND (reference sequence). This CDR3 has 14 amino acids. DNA for the CDR3: TGTGCCAGTAGTATAAGGGCGGGAGACTACGAGCAGTACTTC. This translates into CASSIRAGDYEQYF.

This rearrangement joins TRBV18 to TRBJ2-5; no reliable D call. Trimming took off 0 bases at V and 1 base at J, with 6 bases between the two ends. This CDR3 comprises 14 residues. Germline lookup yields CDR1 KGHSH and CDR2 LQKENI. In DNA form, the CDR3 reads TGTGCCAGCTCACCACCGTCCCTCCAAGAGACCCAGTACTTC. The encoded protein is CASSPPSLQETQYF.

This clonotype turned up a few times. The V call is TRBV12-3 or TRBV12-4, the J call TRBJ1-4; D call uncertain. The CDR3 spans 14 residues. V gave up 3 bases and J gave up 8 bases, with 13 bases separating them. CDR3 in DNA: TGTGCCAGCAGTTTCGGTAGTTACCTGGAAAAACTGTTTTTT. The encoded protein is CASSFGSYLEKLFF.

The chain links TRBV29-1 to TRBJ2-7; D is undetermined. Trimming pared 4 bases from V and 6 bases from J, leaving 13 bases between. The CDR3 totals 12 residues. The germline gives CDR1 SQVTM, CDR2 ANQGSEA. The CDR3 DNA reads as TGCAGCGTTGTTGGCAGGATGGGCGAGCAGTACTTC. Amino acids: CSVVGRMGEQYF.

The chain combines TRBV18 with TRBJ1-3, with 10 nucleotides matching TRBD1. Germline CDR1 reads KGHSH; CDR2 reads LQKENI. V dropped 3 bases and J dropped 3; count of bases not matched to a gene: 14. The CDR3 has 19 residues. This CDR3 reads CASSPMTLRGQGGGNTIYF. Here the CDR3 DNA reads TGTGCCAGCTCACCGATGACGCTCCGCGGACAGGGGGGTGGAAACACCATATATTTT.

The J gene is TRBJ1-5, the V gene TRBV5-6; TRBD1 might be the D (5 bases). The germline V and J ends were trimmed by 4 bases and 3 bases, with 14 bases remaining between them. Germline assignment: CDR1 SGHDT and CDR2 YYEEEE. The CDR3 extends over 15 amino acids. The CDR3 spells CASSPRGDANQPQHF. The CDR3 DNA reads TGTGCCAGCAGCCCCCGAGGGGATGCCAATCAGCCCCAGCATTTT.

This clonotype has just a few counts. V and J are TRBV7-2 and TRBJ1-6; D is unresolved. The V gene lost 4 bases and the J gene lost 2 bases, with 9 bases spanning the gap. This CDR3 has 15 residues. The germline CDR1 and CDR2 sequences are SGHTA and FQGNSA. Written as DNA, the CDR3 is TGTGCCAGCAGCTCACCCCGGGCCTATAATTCACCCCTCCACTTT. Protein sequence: CASSSPRAYNSPLHF.

V and J are TRBV4-1 and TRBJ2-7, with TRBD1 identical over 8 bases. Germline CDR1 reads MGHRA; CDR2 reads YSYEKL. The CDR3 runs to 15 residues. The V gene end was trimmed by 5 bases and the J gene end by 2 bases; junction bases not matched to a gene: 8. CDR3 protein: CASSRPGTGTYEQYF. CDR3 DNA: TGCGCCAGCAGCAGACCCGGGACAGGCACCTACGAGCAGTACTTC.

The chain employs TRBV20-1 and TRBJ2-4; 7 nucleotides align to TRBD1. CDR3 size: 14 residues. Per the germline V gene, CDR1 is DFQATT and CDR2 is SNEGSKA (reference sequence). V was pared by 5 bases and J by 8 bases, with 12 bases of the junction left unmatched. CDR3 coding DNA: TGCAGTGCTGGGGACAGAGCCCGAGGGGACATTCAGTACTTC. This encodes CSAGDRARGDIQYF.

This rearrangement joins TRBV4-2 to TRBJ2-7; tentative D call: TRBD1 (5 bases). Trimming left V 0 bases short and J 2 bases short, with 5 bases between. This CDR3 contains 13 residues. Germline CDR1 is LGHNA and CDR2 is YNFKEQ. For the CDR3, the DNA is TGTGCCAGCAGCCAAGACAGGGCCTACGAGCAGTACTTC. It translates to CASSQDRAYEQYF.

A few counts support this clonotype. The rearrangement links TRBV6-2 or TRBV6-3 to TRBJ1-1; perhaps TRBD1 as D (6 bases). CDR1 MNHEY and CDR2 SVGEGT come from the germline V gene. The CDR3 is 15 residues long. Between the trimmed V and J ends, which lost 0 bases and 1 base, there was a span of 9 bases. The CDR3 nucleotides read TGTGCCAGCAGTTACTCCTGGACAGCGAACACTGAAGCTTTCTTT. This codes for CASSYSWTANTEAFF.